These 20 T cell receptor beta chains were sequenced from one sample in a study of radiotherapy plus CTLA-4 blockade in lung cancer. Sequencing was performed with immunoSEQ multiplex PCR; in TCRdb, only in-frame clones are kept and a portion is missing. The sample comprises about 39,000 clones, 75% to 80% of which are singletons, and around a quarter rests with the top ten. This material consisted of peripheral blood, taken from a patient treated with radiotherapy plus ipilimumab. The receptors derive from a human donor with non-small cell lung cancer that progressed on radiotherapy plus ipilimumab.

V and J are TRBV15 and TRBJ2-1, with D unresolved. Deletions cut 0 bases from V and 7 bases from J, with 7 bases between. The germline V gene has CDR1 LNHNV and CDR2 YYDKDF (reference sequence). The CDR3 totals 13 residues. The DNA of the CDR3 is TGTGCCACCAGCAGAGATGAGGTAAATGAGCAGTTCTTC. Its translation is CATSRDEVNEQFF.

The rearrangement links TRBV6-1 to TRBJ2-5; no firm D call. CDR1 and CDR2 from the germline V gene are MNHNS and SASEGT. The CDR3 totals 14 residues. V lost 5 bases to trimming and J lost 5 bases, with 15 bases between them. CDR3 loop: CASSFRSLWETQYF. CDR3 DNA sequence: TGTGCCAGCAGTTTCCGGTCCCTCTGGGAGACCCAGTACTTC.

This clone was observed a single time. The CDR3 spells CASSEDFRAADYEQYF. CDR3 DNA: TGTGCCAGCAGTGAGGATTTCCGCGCCGCGGACTACGAGCAGTACTTC. V gene TRBV2 combines with J gene TRBJ2-7; D not certain. The CDR3 is made up of 16 amino acids. Germline values: CDR1 SNHLY, CDR2 FYNNEI. V lost 3 bases and J lost 3, with 18 bases in between.

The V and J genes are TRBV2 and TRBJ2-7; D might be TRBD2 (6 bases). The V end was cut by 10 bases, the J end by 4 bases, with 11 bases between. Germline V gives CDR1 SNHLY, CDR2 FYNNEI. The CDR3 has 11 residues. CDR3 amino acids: CATGGPYEQYF. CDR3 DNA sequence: TGTGCCACCGGGGGACCATACGAGCAGTACTTC.

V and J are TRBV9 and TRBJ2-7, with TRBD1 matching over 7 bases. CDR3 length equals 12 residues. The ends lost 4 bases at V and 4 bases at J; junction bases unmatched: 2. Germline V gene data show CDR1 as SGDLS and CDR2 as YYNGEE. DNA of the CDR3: TGTGCCAGCAGCAAACAGGGGTACGAGCAGTACTTC. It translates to CASSKQGYEQYF.

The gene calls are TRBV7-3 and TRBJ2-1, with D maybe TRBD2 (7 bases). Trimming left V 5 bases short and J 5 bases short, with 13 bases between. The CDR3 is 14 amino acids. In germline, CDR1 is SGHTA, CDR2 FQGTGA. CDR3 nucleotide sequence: TGTGCCAGCAGCCAAGGGGGGGCTGACAATGAGCAGTTCTTC. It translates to CASSQGGADNEQFF.

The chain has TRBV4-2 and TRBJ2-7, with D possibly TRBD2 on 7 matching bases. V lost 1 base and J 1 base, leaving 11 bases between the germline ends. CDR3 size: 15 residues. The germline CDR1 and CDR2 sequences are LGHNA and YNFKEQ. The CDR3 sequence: CASSQGTRGSYEQYF. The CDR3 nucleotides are TGTGCCAGCAGCCAAGGGACTAGGGGGTCCTACGAGCAGTACTTC.

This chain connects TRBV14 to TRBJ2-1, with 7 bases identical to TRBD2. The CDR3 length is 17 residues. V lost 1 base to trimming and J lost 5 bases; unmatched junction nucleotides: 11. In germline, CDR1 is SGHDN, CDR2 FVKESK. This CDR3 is CASSQARGGMWDNEQFF. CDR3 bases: TGTGCCAGCAGCCAAGCCCGGGGAGGGATGTGGGACAATGAGCAGTTCTTC.

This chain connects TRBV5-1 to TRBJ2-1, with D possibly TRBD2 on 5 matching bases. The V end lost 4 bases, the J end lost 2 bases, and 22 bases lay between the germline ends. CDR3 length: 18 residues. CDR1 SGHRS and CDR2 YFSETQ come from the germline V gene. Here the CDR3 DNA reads TGCGCCAGCAGCCCTGGTTTTGTCCTTATCGGGGCCTACAATGAGCAGTTCTTC. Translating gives CASSPGFVLIGAYNEQFF.

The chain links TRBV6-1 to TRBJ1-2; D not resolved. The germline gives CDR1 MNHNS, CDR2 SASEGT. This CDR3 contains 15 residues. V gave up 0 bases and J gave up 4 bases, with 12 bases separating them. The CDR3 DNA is TGTGCCAGCAGTGAAGCAGCGCGCCGCGGCTATGGCTACACCTTC. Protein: CASSEAARRGYGYTF.

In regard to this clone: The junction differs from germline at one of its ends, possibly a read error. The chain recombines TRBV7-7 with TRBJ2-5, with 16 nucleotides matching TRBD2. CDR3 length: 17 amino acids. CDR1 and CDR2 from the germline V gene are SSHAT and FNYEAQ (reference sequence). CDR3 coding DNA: TGTGCTAGCAGCCTCGGGACTAGCGGGGGGGTCCAAGAGACCCAGTACTTC. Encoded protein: CASSLGTSGGVQETQYF.

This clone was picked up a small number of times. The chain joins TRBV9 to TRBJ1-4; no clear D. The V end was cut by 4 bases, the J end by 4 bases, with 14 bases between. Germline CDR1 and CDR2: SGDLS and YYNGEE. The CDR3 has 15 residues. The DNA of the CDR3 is TGTGCCAGCAGCCCCGCAGCGGACGGTAATGAAAAACTGTTTTTT. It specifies CASSPAADGNEKLFF.

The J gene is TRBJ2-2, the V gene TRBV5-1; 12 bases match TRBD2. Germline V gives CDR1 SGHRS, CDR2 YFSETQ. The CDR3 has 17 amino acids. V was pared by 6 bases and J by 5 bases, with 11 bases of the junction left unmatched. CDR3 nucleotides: TGCGCCAGCACTGCGACTAGCGGGGGATCCGGGACCGGGGAGCTGTTTTTT. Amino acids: CASTATSGGSGTGELFF. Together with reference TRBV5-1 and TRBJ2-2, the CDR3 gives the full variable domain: KAGVTQTPRYLIKTRGQQVTLSCSPISGHRSVSWYQQTPGQGLQFLFEYFSETQRNKGNFPGRFSGRQFSNSRSEMNVSTLELGDSALYLCASTATSGGSGTGELFFGEGSRLTVL.

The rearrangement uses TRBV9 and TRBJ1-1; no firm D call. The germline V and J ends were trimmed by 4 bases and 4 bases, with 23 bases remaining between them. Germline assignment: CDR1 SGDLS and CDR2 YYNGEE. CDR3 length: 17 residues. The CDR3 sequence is CASSPGGKVQICTEAFF. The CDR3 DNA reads TGTGCCAGCAGCCCCGGCGGAAAGGTTCAGATTTGCACTGAAGCTTTCTTT.

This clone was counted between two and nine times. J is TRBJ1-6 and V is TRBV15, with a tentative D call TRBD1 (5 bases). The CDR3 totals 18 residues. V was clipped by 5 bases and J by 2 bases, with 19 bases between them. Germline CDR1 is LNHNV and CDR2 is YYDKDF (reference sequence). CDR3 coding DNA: TGTGCCACCAGCGATGACAGCGCGATTCTGACCTATAATTCACCCCTCCACTTT. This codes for CATSDDSAILTYNSPLHF.

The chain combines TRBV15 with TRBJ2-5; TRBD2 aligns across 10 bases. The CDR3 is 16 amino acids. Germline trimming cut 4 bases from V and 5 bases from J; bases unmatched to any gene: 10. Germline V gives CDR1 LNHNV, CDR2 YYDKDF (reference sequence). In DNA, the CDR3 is TGTGCCACCAGCAACCCTAGCGGGGGTATAGGTGAGACCCAGTACTTC. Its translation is CATSNPSGGIGETQYF.

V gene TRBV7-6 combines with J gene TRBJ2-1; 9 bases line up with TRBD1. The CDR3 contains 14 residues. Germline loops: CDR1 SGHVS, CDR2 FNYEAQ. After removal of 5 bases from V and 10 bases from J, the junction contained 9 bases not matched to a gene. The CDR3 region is CASSLGQGPSEQFF. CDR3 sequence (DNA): TGTGCCAGCAGCCTCGGACAGGGGCCCTCAGAGCAGTTCTTC.

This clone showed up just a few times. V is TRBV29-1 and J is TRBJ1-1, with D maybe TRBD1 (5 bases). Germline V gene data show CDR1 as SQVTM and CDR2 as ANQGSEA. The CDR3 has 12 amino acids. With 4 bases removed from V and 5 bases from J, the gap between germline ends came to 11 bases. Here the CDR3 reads CSVGAGGTEAFF. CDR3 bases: TGCAGCGTTGGGGCGGGGGGGACTGAAGCTTTCTTT. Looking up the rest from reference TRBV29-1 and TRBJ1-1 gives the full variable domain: SAVISQKPSRDICQRGTSLTIQCQVDSQVTMMFWYRQQPGQSLTLIATANQGSEATYESGFVIDKFPISRPNLTFSTLTVSNMSPEDSSIYLCSVGAGGTEAFFGQGTRLTVV.

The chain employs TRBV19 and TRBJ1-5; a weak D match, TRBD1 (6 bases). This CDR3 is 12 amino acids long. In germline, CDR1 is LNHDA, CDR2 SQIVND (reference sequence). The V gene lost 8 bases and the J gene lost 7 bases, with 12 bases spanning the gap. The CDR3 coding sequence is TGTGCCAGTGGCGGGGGCGGGCAGCCCCAGCATTTT. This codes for CASGGGGQPQHF. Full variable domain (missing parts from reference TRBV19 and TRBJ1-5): DGGITQSPKYLFRKEGQNVTLSCEQNLNHDAMYWYRQDPGQGLRLIYYSQIVNDFQKGDIAEGYSVSREKKESFPLTVTSAQKNPTAFYLCASGGGGQPQHFGDGTRLSIL.

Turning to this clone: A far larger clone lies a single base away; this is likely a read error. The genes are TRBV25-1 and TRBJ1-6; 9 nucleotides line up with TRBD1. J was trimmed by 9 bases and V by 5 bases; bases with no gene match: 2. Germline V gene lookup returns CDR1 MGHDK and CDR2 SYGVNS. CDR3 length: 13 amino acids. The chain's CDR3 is CASSRTGASPLHF. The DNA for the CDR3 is TGTGCCAGCAGTAGGACAGGGGCTTCACCCCTCCACTTT.